Shown below are 11 T cell receptor beta chains from a single sample sequenced in a study of memory CD4+ T cells and cytomegalovirus serostatus. The sort gate was single viable CD3+CD4+CD8-CD45RO+ cells for memory CD4+ T cells. TCRdb keeps only in-frame clones here, not all; method: immunoSEQ multiplex PCR. This table has 55,000 to 75,000 clones, 80% to 85% appearing once. Sequenced material: memory CD4+ T cells from blood. The receptor set was obtained from an adult in good health and CMV-seronegative.

The V call is TRBV30, the J call TRBJ1-5, with TRBD1 identical over 10 bases. The CDR3 length is 15 residues. CDR1 is GTSNPN and CDR2 is SVGIG in the germline V gene (reference sequence). J was trimmed by 2 bases and V by 0 bases; bases with no gene match: 1. The CDR3 DNA reads TGTGCCTGGAGTGTAGGGACAGGGGGCAATCAGCCCCAGCATTTT. Its translation is CAWSVGTGGNQPQHF. Drawing the rest from reference TRBV30 and TRBJ1-5, the complete variable domain is SQTIHQWPATLVQPVGSPLSLECTVEGTSNPNLYWYRQAAGRGLQLLFYSVGIGQISSEVPQNLSASRPQDRQFILSSKKLLLSDSGFYLCAWSVGTGGNQPQHFGDGTRLSIL.

V and J are TRBV28 and TRBJ1-4, with 7 bases that match TRBD1. This CDR3 is 16 amino acids long. Germline CDR1 reads MDHEN; CDR2 reads SYDVKM. With V trimmed by 3 bases and J by 4 bases, 8 bases remained unmatched. The CDR3 loop reads CASSLGEGAVNEKLFF. The DNA for the CDR3 is TGTGCCAGCAGTTTGGGCGAGGGGGCAGTTAATGAAAAACTGTTTTTT.

V usage is TRBV5-6 and J usage is TRBJ2-6; D unclear. V gave up 0 bases and J gave up 8 bases, with 15 bases separating them. Germline CDR1 reads SGHDT; CDR2 reads YYEEEE. The CDR3 extends over 16 amino acids. The DNA of the CDR3 is TGTGCCAGCAGCTTGGCCCCGCTCGTGAGGACCAACGTCCTGACTTTC. This gives the protein CASSLAPLVRTNVLTF.

The chain carries TRBV19 and TRBJ1-6; 8 bases are shared with TRBD1. CDR1 LNHDA and CDR2 SQIVND come from the germline V gene (reference sequence). V shed 3 bases, J shed 9 bases, and the junction held 4 bases outside the gene matches. The CDR3 is made up of 14 amino acids. The DNA of the CDR3 is TGTGCCAGTAGTATGGGGACAGGTACTTCACCCCTCCACTTT. This gives the protein CASSMGTGTSPLHF. Full variable domain (outside the CDR3, taken from reference TRBV19 and TRBJ1-6): DGGITQSPKYLFRKEGQNVTLSCEQNLNHDAMYWYRQDPGQGLRLIYYSQIVNDFQKGDIAEGYSVSREKKESFPLTVTSAQKNPTAFYLCASSMGTGTSPLHFGNGTRLTVT.

The V and J genes are TRBV11-2 and TRBJ1-1, with D perhaps TRBD1 (5 bases). The germline gives CDR1 SGHAT, CDR2 FQNNGV. V lost 0 bases to trimming and J lost 1 base, with 18 bases between them. CDR3 length: 18 residues. The CDR3 coding sequence is TGTGCCAGCAGCTTAGATTTGGGGGGAGGACGGAAGAACACTGAAGCTTTCTTT. Translated, it gives CASSLDLGGGRKNTEAFF.

The rearrangement uses TRBV5-1 and TRBJ1-1, with 7 bases fitting TRBD1. This CDR3 comprises 14 residues. The germline gives CDR1 SGHRS, CDR2 YFSETQ. V lost 4 bases to trimming and J lost 1 base; unmatched junction nucleotides: 4. CDR3 sequence reads: CASSRQGANTEAFF. The DNA for the CDR3 is TGCGCCAGCAGCCGACAGGGAGCGAACACTGAAGCTTTCTTT.

This sequence joins TRBV5-1 and TRBJ2-3, with 8 bases fitting TRBD2. The germline V gene has CDR1 SGHRS and CDR2 YFSETQ. The CDR3 loop spans 15 amino acids. The trim removed 2 bases at V and 0 bases at J, leaving 2 bases unmatched. The CDR3, as DNA: TGCGCCAGCAGCTTTAGCGGGAAGAGCACAGATACGCAGTATTTT. Translating gives CASSFSGKSTDTQYF.

In DNA form, the CDR3 reads TGTGCCAGTAGTATATCCTCCTATAATTCACCCCTCCACTTT. It yields the protein CASSISSYNSPLHF. This chain links TRBV19 with TRBJ1-6; D gene unclear. Per the germline V gene, CDR1 is LNHDA and CDR2 is SQIVND (reference sequence). This CDR3 comprises 14 residues. Trimming removed 2 bases from V and 0 bases from J, with 2 bases in between.

CDR3 loop: CASSYSPLTEAFF. As DNA, the CDR3 is TGTGCCAGCAGTTACTCCCCCCTGACTGAAGCTTTCTTT. The rearrangement uses TRBV6-6 and TRBJ1-1; D is undetermined. The CDR3 runs 13 residues. V lost 0 bases and J 5 bases, leaving 7 bases between the germline ends. In germline, CDR1 is MNHNY, CDR2 SVGAGI (reference sequence).

The gene calls are TRBV6-1 and TRBJ2-7; 9 bases line up with TRBD2. V dropped 3 bases and J dropped 4; count of bases not matched to a gene: 7. The length of the CDR3 is 15 residues. CDR1 MNHNS and CDR2 SASEGT come from the germline V gene. In DNA, the CDR3 is TGTGCCAGCAGTGAGGCCGCGGGAGGGCCGTACGAGCAGTACTTC. Its protein is CASSEAAGGPYEQYF.

In this sample, this clone turned up once. The V call is TRBV2, the J call TRBJ1-2, with D possibly being TRBD1 (6 bases). The CDR3 totals 12 residues. V was cut by 11 bases and J by 8 bases, with 18 bases left in between. In germline, CDR1 is SNHLY, CDR2 FYNNEI. CDR3 loop: CAGKGGDRGYTF. CDR3 nucleotide sequence: TGTGCCGGGAAAGGGGGGGACCGGGGCTACACCTTC. Full variable domain (remainder filled in from reference TRBV2 and TRBJ1-2): EPEVTQTPSHQVTQMGQEVILRCVPISNHLYFYWYRQILGQKVEFLVSFYNNEISEKSEIFDDQFSVERPDGSNFTLKIRSTKLEDSAMYFCAGKGGDRGYTFGSGTRLTVV.